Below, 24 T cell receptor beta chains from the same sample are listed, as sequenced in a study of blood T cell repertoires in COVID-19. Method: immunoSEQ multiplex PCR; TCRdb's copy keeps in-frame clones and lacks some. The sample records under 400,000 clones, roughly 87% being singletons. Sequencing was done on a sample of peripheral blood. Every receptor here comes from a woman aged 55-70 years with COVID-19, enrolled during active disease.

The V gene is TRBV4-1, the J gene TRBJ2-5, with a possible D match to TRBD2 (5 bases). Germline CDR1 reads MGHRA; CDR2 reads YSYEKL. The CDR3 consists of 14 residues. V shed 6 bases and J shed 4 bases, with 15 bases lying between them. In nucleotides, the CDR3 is TGCGCCAGCAGTTACCAGTCCGAGGGAGAGACCCAGTACTTC. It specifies CASSYQSEGETQYF.

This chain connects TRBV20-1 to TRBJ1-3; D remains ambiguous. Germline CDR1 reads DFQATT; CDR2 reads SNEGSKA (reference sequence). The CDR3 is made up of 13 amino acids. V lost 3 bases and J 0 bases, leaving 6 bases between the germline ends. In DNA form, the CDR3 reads TGCAGTGCTAGTCCCGGCTCTGGAAACACCATATATTTT. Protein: CSASPGSGNTIYF.

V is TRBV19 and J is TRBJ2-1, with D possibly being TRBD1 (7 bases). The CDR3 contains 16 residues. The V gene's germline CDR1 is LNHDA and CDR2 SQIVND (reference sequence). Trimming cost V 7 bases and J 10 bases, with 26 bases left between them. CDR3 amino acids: CASTQPRDSGRGEQFF. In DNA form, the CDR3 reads TGTGCCAGTACCCAACCCCGGGACTCGGGCAGGGGGGAGCAGTTCTTC.

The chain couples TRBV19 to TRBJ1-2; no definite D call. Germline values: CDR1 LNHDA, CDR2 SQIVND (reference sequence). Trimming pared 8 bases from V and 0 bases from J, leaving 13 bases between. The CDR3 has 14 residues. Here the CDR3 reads CASAVGRSNYGYTF. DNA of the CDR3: TGTGCCAGTGCTGTGGGCAGATCTAACTATGGCTACACCTTC.

CDR3 in DNA: TGTGCCAGCACCCTGGAAGGGGTGAATTCACCCCTCCACTTT. Protein: CASTLEGVNSPLHF. The chain joins TRBV2 to TRBJ1-6, with D maybe TRBD1 (5 bases). CDR3 length: 14 residues. The V end lost 7 bases, the J end lost 7 bases, and 14 bases lay between the germline ends. The germline CDR1 and CDR2 sequences are SNHLY and FYNNEI.

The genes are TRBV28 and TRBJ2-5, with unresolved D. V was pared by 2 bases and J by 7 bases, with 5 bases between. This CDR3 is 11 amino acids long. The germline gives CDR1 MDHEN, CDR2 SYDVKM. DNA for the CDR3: TGTGCCAGCAGTTTAGTCGGGACCCAGTACTTC. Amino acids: CASSLVGTQYF.

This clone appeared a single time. The CDR3 DNA sequence: TGTGCCAGCAGTTTAAGAGGGTCGAACACTGAAGCTTTCTTT. It encodes CASSLRGSNTEAFF. The V call is TRBV27, the J call TRBJ1-1; D is undetermined. The germline V gene encodes CDR1 MNHEY and CDR2 SMNVEV (reference sequence). V was shortened by 2 bases and J by 1 base, with 8 bases between the two germline ends. The length of the CDR3 is 14 residues.

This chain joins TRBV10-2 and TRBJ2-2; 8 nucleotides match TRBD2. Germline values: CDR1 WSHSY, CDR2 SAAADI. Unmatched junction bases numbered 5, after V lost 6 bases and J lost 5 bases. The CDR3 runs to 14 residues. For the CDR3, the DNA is TGCGCCAGCAGCAGGAGCGGGGGTACCGGGGAGCTGTTTTTT. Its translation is CASSRSGGTGELFF.

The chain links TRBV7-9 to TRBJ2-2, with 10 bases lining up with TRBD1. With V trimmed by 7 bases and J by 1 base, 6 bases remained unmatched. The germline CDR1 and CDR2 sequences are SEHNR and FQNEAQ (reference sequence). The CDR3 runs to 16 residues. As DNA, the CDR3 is TGTGCCAGCACCCTGCGGACAGGGGGGAACACCGGGGAGCTGTTTTTT. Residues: CASTLRTGGNTGELFF.

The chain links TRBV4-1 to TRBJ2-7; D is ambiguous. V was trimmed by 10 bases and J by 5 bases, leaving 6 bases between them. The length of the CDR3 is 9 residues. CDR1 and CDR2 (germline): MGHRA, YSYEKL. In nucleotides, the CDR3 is TGCGCCACCCATGACGAGCAGTACTTC. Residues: CATHDEQYF.

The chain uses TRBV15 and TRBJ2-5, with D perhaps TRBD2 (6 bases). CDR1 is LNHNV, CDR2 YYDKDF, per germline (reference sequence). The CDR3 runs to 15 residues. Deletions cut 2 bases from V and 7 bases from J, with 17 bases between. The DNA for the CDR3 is TGTGCCACCAGCAGATCCCAACCGCAGGGAGGGACCCAGTACTTC. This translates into CATSRSQPQGGTQYF.

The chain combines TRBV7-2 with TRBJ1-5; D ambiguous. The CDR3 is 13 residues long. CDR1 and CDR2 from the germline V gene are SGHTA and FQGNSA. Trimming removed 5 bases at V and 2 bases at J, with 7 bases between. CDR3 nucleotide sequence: TGTGCCAGCAGCGTAGTAGGCAATCAGCCCCAGCATTTT. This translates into CASSVVGNQPQHF.

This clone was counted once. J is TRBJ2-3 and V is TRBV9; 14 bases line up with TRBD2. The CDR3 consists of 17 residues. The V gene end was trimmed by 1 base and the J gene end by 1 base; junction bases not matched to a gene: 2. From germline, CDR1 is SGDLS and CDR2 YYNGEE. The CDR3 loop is CASSVMGLAGGTDTQYF. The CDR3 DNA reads TGTGCCAGCAGCGTAATGGGACTAGCGGGGGGCACAGATACGCAGTATTTT. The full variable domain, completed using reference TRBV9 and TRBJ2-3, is DSGVTQTPKHLITATGQRVTLRCSPRSGDLSVYWYQQSLDQGLQFLIQYYNGEERAKGNILERFSAQQFPDLHSELNLSSLELGDSALYFCASSVMGLAGGTDTQYFGPGTRLTVL.

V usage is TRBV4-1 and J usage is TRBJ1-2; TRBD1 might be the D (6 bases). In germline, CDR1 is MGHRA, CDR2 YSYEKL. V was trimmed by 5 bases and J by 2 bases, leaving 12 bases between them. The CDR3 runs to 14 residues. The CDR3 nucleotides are TGCGCCAGCAGCGACGCGGGGGGCAACTATGGCTACACCTTC. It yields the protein CASSDAGGNYGYTF.

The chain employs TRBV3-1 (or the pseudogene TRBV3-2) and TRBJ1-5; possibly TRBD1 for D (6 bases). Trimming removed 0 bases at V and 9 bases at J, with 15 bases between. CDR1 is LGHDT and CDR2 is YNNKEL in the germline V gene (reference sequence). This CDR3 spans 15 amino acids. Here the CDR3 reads CASSQDGGALGPQHF. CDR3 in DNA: TGTGCCAGCAGCCAAGATGGGGGGGCTCTGGGGCCCCAGCATTTT.

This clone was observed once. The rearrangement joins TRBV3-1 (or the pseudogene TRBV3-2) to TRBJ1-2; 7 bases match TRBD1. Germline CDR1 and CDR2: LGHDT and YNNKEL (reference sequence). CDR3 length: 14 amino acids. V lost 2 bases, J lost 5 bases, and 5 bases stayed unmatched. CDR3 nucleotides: TGTGCCAGCAGCCAACAAACAGGGGATTATGGCTACACCTTC. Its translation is CASSQQTGDYGYTF.

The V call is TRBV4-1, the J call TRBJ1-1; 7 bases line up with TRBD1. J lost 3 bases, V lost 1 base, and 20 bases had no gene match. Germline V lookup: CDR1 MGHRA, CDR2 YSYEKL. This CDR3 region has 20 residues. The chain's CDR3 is CASSQVFPRQGGRVHTEAFF. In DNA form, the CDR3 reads TGCGCCAGCAGCCAAGTATTTCCGAGACAGGGTGGGCGGGTGCACACTGAAGCTTTCTTT.

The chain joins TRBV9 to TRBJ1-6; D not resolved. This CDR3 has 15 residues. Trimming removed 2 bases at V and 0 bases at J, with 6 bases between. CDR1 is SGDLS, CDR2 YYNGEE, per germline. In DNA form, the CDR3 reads TGTGCCAGCAGCGTGAGTAGCTCCTATAATTCACCCCTCCACTTT. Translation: CASSVSSSYNSPLHF.

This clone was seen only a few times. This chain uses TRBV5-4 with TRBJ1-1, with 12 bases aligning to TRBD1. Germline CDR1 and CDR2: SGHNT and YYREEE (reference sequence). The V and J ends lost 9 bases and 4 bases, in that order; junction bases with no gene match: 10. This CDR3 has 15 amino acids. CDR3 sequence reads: CATKRDRGRSTEAFF. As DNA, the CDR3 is TGTGCCACTAAAAGGGACAGGGGGCGAAGCACTGAAGCTTTCTTT.

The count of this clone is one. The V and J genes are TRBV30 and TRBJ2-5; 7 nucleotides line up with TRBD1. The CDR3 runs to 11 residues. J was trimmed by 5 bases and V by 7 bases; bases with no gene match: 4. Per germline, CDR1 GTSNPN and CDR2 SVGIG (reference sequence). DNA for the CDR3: TGTGCCTCAACAGGGGCGGAGACCCAGTACTTC. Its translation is CASTGAETQYF.

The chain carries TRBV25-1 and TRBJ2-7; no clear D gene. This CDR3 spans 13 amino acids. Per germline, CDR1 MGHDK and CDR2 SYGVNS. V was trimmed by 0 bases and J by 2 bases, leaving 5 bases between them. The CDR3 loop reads CASSEYTPYEQYF. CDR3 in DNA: TGTGCCAGCAGTGAATACACTCCCTACGAGCAGTACTTC.

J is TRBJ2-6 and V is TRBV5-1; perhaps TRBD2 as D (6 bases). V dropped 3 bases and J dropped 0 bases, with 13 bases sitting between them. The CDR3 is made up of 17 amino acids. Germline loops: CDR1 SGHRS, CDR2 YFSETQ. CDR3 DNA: TGCGCCAGCAGCTGGGACTGGTTATCCTCTGGGGCCAACGTCCTGACTTTC. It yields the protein CASSWDWLSSGANVLTF.

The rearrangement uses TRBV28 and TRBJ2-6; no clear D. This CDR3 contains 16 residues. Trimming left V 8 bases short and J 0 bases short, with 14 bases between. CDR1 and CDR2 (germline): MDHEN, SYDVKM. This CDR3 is CASGRHRVSGANVLTF. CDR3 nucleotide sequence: TGTGCCAGCGGTCGCCACCGGGTCTCTGGGGCCAACGTCCTGACTTTC.

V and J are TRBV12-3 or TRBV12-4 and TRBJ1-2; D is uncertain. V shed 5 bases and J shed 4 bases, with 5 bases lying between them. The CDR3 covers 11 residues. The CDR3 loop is CASSPGYGYTF. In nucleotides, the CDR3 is TGTGCCAGCAGTCCGGGCTATGGCTACACCTTC.